The 27 T cell receptor beta chains listed next were all sequenced from one sample in a study of early T cells in non-severe SARS-CoV-2 infection. TCRdb passed the 5' RACE reads through MiXCR, listing each CDR3 protein once. The sample includes 85,000 to 100,000 distinct CDR3 sequences, roughly 9.6% seen only once; the top ten take roughly 4.5%. The source material was whole blood, sampled at baseline. The source is an adult who was a healthcare worker with PCR-confirmed SARS-CoV-2 infection or an uninfected control (not recorded which).

Many counts were recorded for this clonotype. The chain recombines TRBV5-1 with TRBJ2-3, with 9 bases matching TRBD2. After removal of 7 bases from V and 1 base from J, the junction contained 10 bases not matched to a gene. The length of the CDR3 is 16 residues. Germline V gene lookup returns CDR1 SGHRS and CDR2 YFSETQ. The CDR3 sequence is CASSKVSSGGTDTQYF. CDR3 DNA sequence: TGCGCCAGCTCGAAAGTATCTAGCGGGGGCACAGATACGCAGTATTTT.

This clonotype was seen more than once but under ten times. The chain has TRBV6-6 and TRBJ1-1, with 9 bases aligning to TRBD1. Trimming took 0 bases from V and 1 from J; bases not matched to a gene: 3. There are 16 residues in the CDR3. Germline loops: CDR1 MNHNY, CDR2 SVGAGI (reference sequence). The DNA of the CDR3 is TGTGCCAGCAGTTACTCGTCGGGACAGGGGAACACTGAAGCTTTCTTT. Its translation is CASSYSSGQGNTEAFF.

As regards this clonotype: A much larger clone sits a single nucleotide away, making a read error possible. The chain uses TRBV7-3 and TRBJ2-3; tentatively, D is TRBD1 (5 bases). CDR3 length: 13 amino acids. Trimming left V 2 bases short and J 3 bases short, with 6 bases between. CDR1 and CDR2 from the germline V gene are SGHTA and FQGTGA. The CDR3, as DNA: TGTGCCAGCAGCTTAGACAGAACAGATACGCAGTATTTT. Protein: CASSLDRTDTQYF.

This clonotype was observed many times. The chain couples TRBV10-3 to TRBJ2-5, with 9 positions matching TRBD2. V shed 6 bases and J 1 base; nucleotides not matched to a gene: 3. The CDR3 runs 14 residues. From germline, CDR1 is ENHRY and CDR2 SYGVKD. The CDR3 nucleotides read TGTGCCATCAGAGCGACTAGCGGCCAAGAGACCCAGTACTTC. This gives the protein CAIRATSGQETQYF.

In its sample, this clonotype was seen a few times. The chain has TRBV19 and TRBJ1-1; D perhaps matches TRBD1 (5 bases). The V gene lost 3 bases and the J gene lost 5 bases, with 13 bases spanning the gap. Germline assignment: CDR1 LNHDA and CDR2 SQIVND (reference sequence). The CDR3 covers 14 residues. CDR3 sequence: CASSITGARTEAFF. CDR3 coding DNA: TGTGCCAGTAGTATCACTGGGGCGAGGACTGAAGCTTTCTTT.

The V call is TRBV10-2, the J call TRBJ2-2; TRBD1 matches at 9 bases. Germline V CDR1 and CDR2: WSHSY, SAAADI. This CDR3 has 16 residues. V gave up 6 bases and J gave up 6 bases; unmatched junction bases: 11. CDR3 sequence reads: CASSPDRGPRAGELFF. The CDR3 DNA is TGCGCCAGCAGCCCGGACAGGGGCCCTCGGGCCGGGGAGCTGTTTTTT.

The rearrangement uses TRBV12-3 or TRBV12-4 and TRBJ2-2; TRBD2 aligns across 7 bases. The length of the CDR3 is 16 residues. V trimming: 2 bases; J trimming: 6 bases; junction bases outside the gene matches: 9. The CDR3 DNA reads as TGTGCCAGCAGTTTATCGGTGGGAGGGCCGGCCGGGGAGCTGTTTTTT. Its translation: CASSLSVGGPAGELFF.

This clonotype was counted between two and nine times. V gene TRBV27 combines with J gene TRBJ2-3; D unclear. V was clipped by 6 bases and J by 6 bases, with 13 bases between them. The CDR3 length is 13 residues. Germline-derived CDR1 and CDR2 are MNHEY and SMNVEV (reference sequence). CDR3 in amino acids: CASRETYKDTQYF. DNA for the CDR3: TGTGCCAGCAGAGAGACATACAAGGATACGCAGTATTTT.

This clonotype was detected many times. The chain is built from TRBV7-2 and TRBJ1-2; D gene uncertain. Trimming left V 5 bases short and J 5 bases short, with 18 bases between. The CDR3 covers 15 residues. Germline CDR1 is SGHTA and CDR2 is FQGNSA. DNA for the CDR3: TGTGCCAGCAGCCCGGACCTCCCCTTTGTATATGGCTACACCTTC. It codes for CASSPDLPFVYGYTF.

This clonotype has ten or more counts. The rearrangement links TRBV20-1 to TRBJ1-5; a possible D gene is TRBD1 (6 bases). CDR1 and CDR2 (germline): DFQATT, SNEGSKA (reference sequence). Trimming removed 1 base from V and 2 bases from J, with 9 bases in between. CDR3 length: 14 residues. The CDR3 sequence: CSARGGAGNQPQHF. In nucleotides, the CDR3 is TGCAGTGCTAGAGGGGGGGCTGGCAATCAGCCCCAGCATTTT.

This clonotype was seen many times. The rearrangement uses TRBV24-1 and TRBJ2-4; a possible D gene is TRBD1 (5 bases). Germline loops: CDR1 KGHDR, CDR2 SFDVKD. The V and J ends lost 4 bases and 8 bases respectively, with 17 bases between them. This CDR3 is built from 15 residues. For the CDR3, the DNA is TGTGCCACCAGTGACTCAGTCCAGGGTGGGGACATTCAGTACTTC. Protein sequence: CATSDSVQGGDIQYF.

The rearrangement links TRBV2 to TRBJ1-1; D is ambiguous. The V gene lost 7 bases and the J gene lost 6 bases, with 12 bases spanning the gap. This CDR3 has 12 amino acids. Germline CDR1 and CDR2: SNHLY and FYNNEI. The CDR3 loop is CASIGQFSEAFF. For the CDR3, the DNA is TGTGCCAGCATTGGGCAATTCTCTGAAGCTTTCTTT.

This chain uses TRBV7-2 with TRBJ2-2, with D perhaps matching TRBD2 (6 bases). The germline V gene has CDR1 SGHTA and CDR2 FQGNSA. V lost 2 bases and J 5 bases, leaving 15 bases between the germline ends. The CDR3 is 16 residues long. The CDR3 spells CASSLIPLAGTGELFF. DNA of the CDR3: TGTGCCAGCAGCTTAATCCCACTAGCTGGAACCGGGGAGCTGTTTTTT.

The sample holds many counts of this clonotype. The V and J genes are TRBV11-1 and TRBJ2-5, with a possible D match to TRBD2 (6 bases). Trimming stripped 5 bases from V and 9 bases from J, with 10 bases between. The CDR3 runs 11 residues. Per germline, CDR1 SGHAT and CDR2 FQDESV (reference sequence). CDR3 bases: TGTGCCAGCAGCCTGGGGGGTGCCCAGTACTTC. It encodes CASSLGGAQYF.

This chain links TRBV20-1 with TRBJ2-3; 8 bases agree with TRBD2. V gave up 6 bases and J gave up 0 bases; unmatched junction bases: 11. This CDR3 region has 16 residues. Germline CDR1 DFQATT, CDR2 SNEGSKA (reference sequence). CDR3 region: CSAYPAGGLSTDTQYF. In DNA, the CDR3 is TGCAGTGCCTACCCGGCGGGGGGATTGAGCACAGATACGCAGTATTTT.

The rearrangement uses TRBV29-1 and TRBJ2-3, with D possibly being TRBD2 (6 bases). V was trimmed by 4 bases and J by 4 bases, leaving 12 bases between them. Per the germline V gene, CDR1 is SQVTM and CDR2 is ANQGSEA. The CDR3 contains 13 residues. The CDR3 protein is CSVVGLASDTQYF. In nucleotides, the CDR3 is TGCAGCGTTGTTGGCCTAGCGTCAGATACGCAGTATTTT.

The chain employs TRBV11-2 and TRBJ1-1, with D maybe TRBD1 (6 bases). The CDR3 extends over 11 amino acids. V was cut by 6 bases and J by 10 bases, with 12 bases left in between. Germline values: CDR1 SGHAT, CDR2 FQNNGV. CDR3 coding DNA: TGTGCCAGCAGTCGGGGGGCAGTAGCTTTCTTT. It codes for CASSRGAVAFF.

This chain uses TRBV10-3 with TRBJ2-7; D not resolved. The CDR3 runs to 14 residues. CDR1 is ENHRY and CDR2 is SYGVKD in the germline V gene. V dropped 0 bases and J dropped 2 bases, with 8 bases sitting between them. The CDR3 nucleotides read TGTGCCATCAGTGAGTCCAGCGCCACCTACGAGCAGTACTTC. It specifies CAISESSATYEQYF.

Notes on this clonotype: The junction does not match germline at one end; this may be a read error. This chain joins TRBV29-1 and TRBJ2-2; D tentatively reads TRBD1 or TRBD2 (5 bases each). The CDR3 has 12 amino acids. Germline V gives CDR1 SQVTM, CDR2 ANQGSEA. CDR3 sequence (DNA): TGCAGCGTTGTTCGGGGCACCGCGGAGCTGTTTTTT. This translates into CSVVRGTAELFF.

By sample fraction, this clonotype is medium-sized. The chain is built from TRBV27 and TRBJ2-3, with 9 bases aligning to TRBD2. Germline V CDR1 and CDR2: MNHEY, SMNVEV (reference sequence). The CDR3 has 15 amino acids. The V and J ends lost 2 bases and 0 bases, in that order; junction bases with no gene match: 0. The CDR3 nucleotides are TGTGCCAGCAGTTTACTAGCGGGGAGCACAGATACGCAGTATTTT. Translating gives CASSLLAGSTDTQYF.

The rearrangement links TRBV19 to TRBJ2-1, with D possibly matching TRBD2 (7 bases). This CDR3 spans 13 amino acids. Germline lookup yields CDR1 LNHDA and CDR2 SQIVND (reference sequence). The germline V and J ends were trimmed by 7 bases and 5 bases, with 12 bases remaining between them. The CDR3 DNA reads as TGTGCCAGTACACGGGGGGCGAACAATGAGCAGTTCTTC. Its protein product is CASTRGANNEQFF. The full variable domain, with the rest looked up from reference TRBV19 and TRBJ2-1, is DGGITQSPKYLFRKEGQNVTLSCEQNLNHDAMYWYRQDPGQGLRLIYYSQIVNDFQKGDIAEGYSVSREKKESFPLTVTSAQKNPTAFYLCASTRGANNEQFFGPGTRLTVL.

This clonotype has only a few counts. The chain uses TRBV5-1 and TRBJ1-2, with 7 bases aligning to TRBD1. CDR1 and CDR2 (germline): SGHRS, YFSETQ. With 4 bases clipped from V and 6 bases from J, the junction kept 12 bases outside the gene matches. The CDR3 extends over 15 amino acids. CDR3 bases: TGCGCCAGCAGCCCCAATAGGGGGCGAATGGATGGCTACACCTTC. It codes for CASSPNRGRMDGYTF.

The table lists this clonotype with many counts. This sequence joins TRBV6-2 or TRBV6-3 and TRBJ1-1; D uncertain. The CDR3 spans 12 residues. CDR1 MNHEY and CDR2 SVGEGT come from the germline V gene. The germline V and J ends were trimmed by 6 bases and 0 bases, with 5 bases remaining between them. DNA for the CDR3: TGTGCCAGCAGATCACTGAACACTGAAGCTTTCTTT. This gives the protein CASRSLNTEAFF.

This clonotype has more than one count but fewer than ten. The V call is TRBV20-1, the J call TRBJ2-1, with 9 bases identical to TRBD2. V lost 3 bases to trimming and J lost 0 bases; unmatched junction nucleotides: 6. The CDR3 extends over 16 amino acids. Germline V lookup: CDR1 DFQATT, CDR2 SNEGSKA (reference sequence). The DNA for the CDR3 is TGCAGTGCTAGCTCCCGTAGCGGGAGCTCCTACAATGAGCAGTTCTTC. Residues: CSASSRSGSSYNEQFF.

This clonotype showed up many times. This chain links TRBV7-2 with TRBJ2-7, with D possibly being TRBD1 or TRBD2 (5 bases each). The CDR3 covers 14 residues. Trimming cost V 5 bases and J 1 base, with 12 bases left between them. In germline, CDR1 is SGHTA, CDR2 FQGNSA. CDR3 region: CASSPGTYSYEQYF. The DNA of the CDR3 is TGTGCCAGCAGCCCCGGGACCTATTCCTACGAGCAGTACTTC.

The sample holds many counts of this clonotype. The chain recombines TRBV4-2 with TRBJ1-5; D gene ambiguous. This CDR3 is built from 15 residues. V lost 0 bases, J lost 0 bases, and 6 bases lay in between. Germline CDR1 reads LGHNA; CDR2 reads YNFKEQ. The CDR3 DNA reads as TGTGCCAGCAGCCAAGACCTAAATAGCAATCAGCCCCAGCATTTT. Its protein product is CASSQDLNSNQPQHF.

This sequence joins TRBV6-1 and TRBJ1-2; D gene uncertain. The CDR3 has 15 amino acids. Germline V gene sequence: CDR1 MNHNS, CDR2 SASEGT. V was clipped by 0 bases and J by 4 bases, with 12 bases between them. The CDR3 sequence is CASSEALRVSYGYTF. For the CDR3, the DNA is TGTGCCAGCAGTGAAGCGCTTCGTGTCTCCTATGGCTACACCTTC.